This TCR beta chain was recovered during a study of blood T cell repertoires in COVID-19. In the authors' methods: Estimation of nucleated cell counts was performed using reference gene primer amplification. Profiled with immunoSEQ multiplex PCR; TCRdb holds only in-frame clones, not every one. The V and J calls and the clone size are those of that table, but D and trimming were determined from the DNA. Of roughly 200,000 clones listed, over 80% were seen once; the top ten hold roughly 1.2%. Allocation to cohorts depended on clinical history reported by the participants. This CDR3 spans 11 amino acids. V lost 9 bases and J lost 7, with 12 bases in between. Germline-derived CDR1 and CDR2 are MGHDK and SYGVNS.

This TCR was sampled from a man aged 30 to 39 who had recovered from COVID-19. The rearrangement uses TRBV25-1 and TRBJ1-1, with D perhaps matching TRBD1 (5 bases). The sample taken for sequencing was PBMCs or T cells enriched from blood (not recorded which). The DNA of the CDR3 is TGTGCCAGTGGAAGACAGCATGAAGCTTTCTTT. Its protein product is CASGRQHEAFF.